Sequencing of this T cell receptor (beta chain) was carried out in a study of human T cells and chemical hapten exposure. Overall study context: Patients additionally received therapeutic doses of diphenylcyclopropenone on the scalp once a week, and this continued throughout the approximately 23-week study.

The time point: patch test 3, about 24 weeks after DPC sensitization. As for treatment: therapeutic diphenylcyclopropenone sensitization with weekly scalp DPC. Germline values: CDR1 SQVTM, CDR2 ANQGSEA. Trimming stripped 6 bases from V and 0 bases from J, with 15 bases between. This CDR3 is built from 14 residues. TCRdb independently ran MiXCR on the RACE reads; one entry per CDR3 protein. This repertoire shows 150,000 to 200,000 distinct CDR3 sequences, under 30% found once; its top ten account for approximately 2.5%. Study findings and constraints: Clustering by CDR3 similarity yielded significantly more large clusters from expanded TCRs than controls. PT1 expanded TCR counts and patch test score were linked, and their correlation was positive.

Details on this clonotype: The antigen is undetermined.

This material consisted of whole blood, taken in connection with sensitization to the hapten diphenylcyclopropenone (DPC). The chain joins TRBV29-1 to TRBJ2-7; D may be TRBD2 (5 bases). The receptor was isolated from a woman between 40 and 50 years old with alopecia areata. Some clones in this sample may be carry-over from other donors' samples. CDR3 sequence reads: CSVRWAGISYEQYF. Written as DNA, the CDR3 is TGCAGCGTGCGGTGGGCGGGTATCTCCTACGAGCAGTACTTC.